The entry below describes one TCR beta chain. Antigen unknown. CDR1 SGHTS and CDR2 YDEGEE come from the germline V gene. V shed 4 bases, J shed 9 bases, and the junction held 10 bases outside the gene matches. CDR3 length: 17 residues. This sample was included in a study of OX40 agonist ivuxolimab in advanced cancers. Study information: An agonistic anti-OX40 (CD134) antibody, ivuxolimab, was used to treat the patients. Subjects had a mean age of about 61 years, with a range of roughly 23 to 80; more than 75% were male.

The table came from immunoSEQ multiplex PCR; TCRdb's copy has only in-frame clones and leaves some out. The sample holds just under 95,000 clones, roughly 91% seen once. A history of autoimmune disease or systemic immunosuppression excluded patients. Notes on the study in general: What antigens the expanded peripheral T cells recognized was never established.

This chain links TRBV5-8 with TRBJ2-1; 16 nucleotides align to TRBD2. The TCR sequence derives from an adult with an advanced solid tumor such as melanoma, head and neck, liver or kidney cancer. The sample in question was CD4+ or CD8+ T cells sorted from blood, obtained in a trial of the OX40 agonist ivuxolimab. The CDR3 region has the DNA TGTGCCAGCAGCGCTGGGACTAGCGGGGGGGAATACGGTGAGCAGTTCTTC. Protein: CASSAGTSGGEYGEQFF.